This T cell receptor (beta chain) emerged from a study of T cell repertoires in cytomegalovirus infection. Notes on this clonotype: Its antigen is unidentified.

TCRdb reprocessed the reads via MiXCR and lists one record per CDR3 protein. The sample lists some 700,000 distinct CDR3 sequences, roughly 35% occurring once. Overall study results and limits: HLA-C-restricted CMV clonotypes gave the most frequent clonotype in two of eight donors.

This clonotype originated in a human donor in good health (CMV status not recorded). Some clones in this sample may be carry-over from other donors' samples. Sequenced material: PBMCs.

The CDR3 nucleotides read TGTGCCAGTAGTAGTGGGCGCCGGCAGAGGGGGAGAGACGAGCAGTACTTC. Translation: CASSSGRRQRGRDEQYF. The chain couples TRBV19 to TRBJ2-7, with D perhaps matching TRBD1 (6 bases). V lost 4 bases and J 5 bases, leaving 24 bases between the germline ends. Germline V gene lookup returns CDR1 LNHDA and CDR2 SQIVND (reference sequence). The CDR3 is 17 amino acids.